This T cell receptor beta chain is drawn from a study of cytomegalovirus exposure and HLA in healthy donors. About this clone itself: Antigen unknown.

General study results and limits: Reported performance of the classifier showed diagnosis of cytomegalovirus status with high specificity and sensitivity. The authors enumerated under 200 TCR beta chains as linked to cytomegalovirus.

The donors were members of the validation cohort comprising over 90 subjects, separate from the approximately 710-subject first cohort. Trimming shortened V by 2 bases and J by 7 bases, and 14 bases separated the two germline ends. Per germline, CDR1 SGHAT and CDR2 FQNNGV. This CDR3 region has 14 residues. This table comes from immunoSEQ multiplex PCR, and its TCRdb copy is limited to in-frame clones, with some not included. Found here are tens of thousands of clones, 80% to 90% of them singletons; the top ten hold approximately 1.5%. This TCR derives from a woman between 18 and 29 years old in good health and CMV-seronegative. The sample taken for sequencing was PBMCs. V and J are TRBV11-2 and TRBJ1-2; D perhaps matches TRBD1 (5 bases). The CDR3 loop reads CASSLSGVTPGYTF. DNA of the CDR3: TGTGCCAGCAGCTTATCGGGGGTTACCCCTGGCTACACCTTC.